Listed here are 15 T cell receptor beta chains from one sample, sequenced in a study of Tregs in tolerant kidney transplant recipients. Profiling relied on immunoSEQ multiplex PCR, and the TCRdb table lists in-frame clones only, not all of them. The sample holds roughly 54,000 clones, 89% seen once. Mixed chimerism was transient after nonmyeloablative marrow transplants from related graft donors. The sequences come from CD8+ T cells from blood (PBMCs), collected 12 months after the transplant. These receptors all come from a human patient who received a combined kidney and bone marrow transplant. Part of the T cell pool may stem from the graft donor.

This chain connects TRBV10-3 to TRBJ1-1; D uncertain. The CDR3 is made up of 14 amino acids. In germline, CDR1 is ENHRY, CDR2 SYGVKD. V shed 2 bases and J shed 4 bases, with 11 bases lying between them. CDR3 amino acids: CAISEDGRGTEAFF. For the CDR3, the DNA is TGTGCCATCAGTGAGGATGGCCGGGGCACTGAAGCTTTCTTT.

This sequence joins TRBV2 and TRBJ2-3, with 8 positions matching TRBD2. CDR3 size: 17 residues. V was pared by 8 bases and J by 2 bases, with 15 bases of the junction left unmatched. From germline, CDR1 is SNHLY and CDR2 FYNNEI. Here the CDR3 reads CASGGKLAGLTTDTQYF. In DNA form, the CDR3 reads TGTGCCAGCGGGGGGAAGTTAGCGGGGCTCACCACAGATACGCAGTATTTT.

The V and J genes are TRBV4-1 and TRBJ2-2; D may be TRBD1 (7 bases). Germline assignment: CDR1 MGHRA and CDR2 YSYEKL. CDR3 size: 15 residues. Trimming removed 7 bases from V and 3 bases from J, with 15 bases in between. This CDR3 reads CASTRGADHTGELFF. The CDR3 coding sequence is TGCGCCAGCACCAGGGGGGCGGACCACACCGGGGAGCTGTTTTTT.

This rearrangement joins TRBV6-1 to TRBJ1-1, with 7 nucleotides matching TRBD1. This CDR3 has 14 amino acids. V dropped 10 bases and J dropped 2; count of bases not matched to a gene: 10. Germline values: CDR1 MNHNS, CDR2 SASEGT. CDR3 amino acids: CATEDRADNTEAFF. The CDR3 DNA reads as TGTGCCACCGAAGACAGGGCAGATAACACTGAAGCTTTCTTT.

The count of this clone is one. The rearrangement uses TRBV30 and TRBJ2-5; D not resolved. This CDR3 has 13 amino acids. Germline V gives CDR1 GTSNPN, CDR2 SVGIG (reference sequence). Trimming cost V 2 bases and J 5 bases, with 12 bases left between them. This CDR3 reads CAWSLDSVETQYF. The DNA of the CDR3 is TGTGCCTGGAGTCTAGACTCGGTTGAGACCCAGTACTTC.

The chain couples TRBV10-3 to TRBJ2-2; no firm D call. Germline V gives CDR1 ENHRY, CDR2 SYGVKD. Trimming cost V 6 bases and J 0 bases, with 11 bases left between them. This CDR3 comprises 15 residues. This CDR3 is CAIRNARTNTGELFF. Here the CDR3 DNA reads TGTGCCATCAGAAATGCTAGGACGAACACCGGGGAGCTGTTTTTT.

The rearrangement joins TRBV7-6 to TRBJ1-1, with 8 nucleotides matching TRBD1. The CDR3 runs 17 residues. Germline loops: CDR1 SGHVS, CDR2 FNYEAQ. With V trimmed by 4 bases and J by 4 bases, 14 bases remained unmatched. The CDR3 spells CASSYFEPGQGGTEAFF. In DNA form, the CDR3 reads TGTGCCAGCAGCTATTTCGAGCCCGGACAGGGTGGCACTGAAGCTTTCTTT.

The chain carries TRBV12-5 and TRBJ2-7; D might be TRBD2 (5 bases). The CDR3 consists of 19 residues. The V and J ends lost 0 bases and 3 bases respectively, with 24 bases between them. CDR1 and CDR2 from the germline V gene are LGHNT and FRNRAP. In DNA form, the CDR3 reads TGTGCTAGTGGTTTGGTCTCAACGCGGGCAAGCCCTAACGGCTACGAGCAGTACTTC. Its protein is CASGLVSTRASPNGYEQYF.

This clone was observed once. The V gene is TRBV5-4, the J gene TRBJ2-3; 8 bases are a match to TRBD2. The J segment lost 0 bases and the V segment lost 4 bases, leaving 7 bases of the junction unmatched. The CDR3 has 16 amino acids. Germline CDR1 reads SGHNT; CDR2 reads YYREEE (reference sequence). CDR3 sequence: CASSRGGNPSTDTQYF. The CDR3 region has the DNA TGTGCCAGCAGCCGGGGGGGCAATCCTAGCACAGATACGCAGTATTTT.

The rearrangement uses TRBV9 and TRBJ2-2, with a tentative D call TRBD1 (7 bases). CDR1 and CDR2 (germline): SGDLS, YYNGEE. The CDR3 sequence is 15 residues long. Between the trimmed V and J ends, which lost 3 bases and 4 bases, there was a span of 13 bases. Here the CDR3 DNA reads TGTGCCAGCAGCGGGCGGCAGGGGGGCACCGGGGAGCTGTTTTTT. Amino acid sequence: CASSGRQGGTGELFF. Full variable domain (rest looked up from reference TRBV9 and TRBJ2-2): DSGVTQTPKHLITATGQRVTLRCSPRSGDLSVYWYQQSLDQGLQFLIQYYNGEERAKGNILERFSAQQFPDLHSELNLSSLELGDSALYFCASSGRQGGTGELFFGEGSRLTVL.

This clone has a single count. The rearrangement joins TRBV27 to TRBJ1-5; unclear D gene. CDR3 size: 14 residues. The V and J ends lost 2 bases and 3 bases respectively, with 8 bases between them. Germline values: CDR1 MNHEY, CDR2 SMNVEV (reference sequence). The CDR3 region has the DNA TGTGCCAGCAGTTTAGGTAGATACAATCAGCCCCAGCATTTT. Its translation: CASSLGRYNQPQHF.

This sequence joins TRBV4-3 and TRBJ2-3; no clear D gene. V gave up 0 bases and J gave up 7 bases, with 5 bases separating them. The CDR3 covers 12 residues. Germline CDR1 LGHNA, CDR2 YSLEER. The CDR3 sequence: CASSQDKNTQYF. Written as DNA, the CDR3 is TGCGCCAGCAGCCAAGATAAAAATACGCAGTATTTT.

The chain joins TRBV7-6 to TRBJ2-7; possibly TRBD1 for D (6 bases). The germline gives CDR1 SGHVS, CDR2 FNYEAQ. Trimming pared 5 bases from V and 6 bases from J, leaving 11 bases between. The CDR3 has 12 amino acids. The CDR3 spells CASSTTGSEQYF. The CDR3 DNA follows: TGTGCCAGCAGCACGACAGGTTCCGAGCAGTACTTC. Looking up the rest from reference TRBV7-6 and TRBJ2-7 gives the full variable domain: GAGVSQSPRYKVTKRGQDVALRCDPISGHVSLYWYRQALGQGPEFLTYFNYEAQQDKSGLPNDRFSAERPEGSISTLTIQRTEQRDSAMYRCASSTTGSEQYFGPGTRLTVT.

The chain employs TRBV27 and TRBJ1-5; possible D gene TRBD1, 6 bases. CDR1 and CDR2 (germline): MNHEY, SMNVEV (reference sequence). Trimming removed 6 bases at V and 4 bases at J, with 10 bases between. The CDR3 spans 13 residues. DNA for the CDR3: TGTGCCAGCAGCCACACAGGGAATCAGCCCCAGCATTTT. Translating gives CASSHTGNQPQHF.

This clone turned up a few times. The rearrangement uses TRBV28 and TRBJ2-7, with D maybe TRBD1 (6 bases). The CDR3 is 12 amino acids. Per the germline V gene, CDR1 is MDHEN and CDR2 is SYDVKM. Trimming took 7 bases from V and 3 from J, leaving 10 bases between them. Here the CDR3 DNA reads TGTGCCAGCACATCAGGGGACTACGAGCAGTACTTC. Encoded protein: CASTSGDYEQYF. The full variable domain, its missing parts supplied by reference TRBV28 and TRBJ2-7, is DVKVTQSSRYLVKRTGEKVFLECVQDMDHENMFWYRQDPGLGLRLIYFSYDVKMKEKGDIPEGYSVSREKKERFSLILESASTNQTSMYLCASTSGDYEQYFGPGTRLTVT.